The present entry profiles one T cell receptor beta chain with its context. Germline V gene data show CDR1 as MNHEY and CDR2 as SMNVEV (reference sequence). The V gene end was trimmed by 6 bases and the J gene end by 2 bases; junction bases not matched to a gene: 6. The CDR3 consists of 15 residues. The entry originates in a study of blood T cell repertoires in COVID-19. Study-wide background: Some COVID-19 samples were acute and others convalescent; all came from the United States, Italy and Spain. From T cells, B-cell-depleted T cells, or PBMCs came the material, which was cDNA or gDNA.

In the source study's methods: Estimation of nucleated cell counts was performed using reference gene primer amplification. The repertoire was sequenced with immunoSEQ multiplex PCR; TCRdb's copy has only in-frame clones and lacks some. V and J calls plus clone size are reproduced from that table; the DNA served to infer D and trimming. The repertoire holds more than 110,000 clones, with around 85% as singletons. The sample taken for sequencing was peripheral blood. The TCR sequence derives from a man aged 50 to 60 with acute or convalescent COVID-19. J is TRBJ2-2 and V is TRBV27, with 7 bases lining up with TRBD2. CDR3 sequence reads: CASSWGTINTGELFF. The CDR3 DNA reads as TGTGCCAGCAGCTGGGGGACTATAAACACCGGGGAGCTGTTTTTT.